This TCR beta chain comes out of a study of spatial heterogeneity in lung cancer. The overall study: Donors were some 72 untreated early-stage non-small cell lung cancer patients. Study-wide points: Relative to follow-up, resection was when ubiquitous expanded tumor TCRs appeared more in blood.

The library protocol tagged each TCR cDNA with a unique molecular identifier. MiXCR was run by TCRdb on the 5' RACE reads, yielding one entry per CDR3 protein. The sample carries about 94,000 distinct CDR3 sequences, 15% to 20% recorded once. Time point in this sample: blood at routine non-recurrence follow-up after resection. Whole RNA from tumor, nontumor lung or frozen PBMC was sequenced unsorted. Details on this clonotype: Its antigen remains unknown.

The TCR originated in a male donor with early-stage non-small cell lung cancer. The specimen comprised PBMCs, sampled at follow-up.

The CDR3: CAISEAPNTEAFF. DNA for the CDR3: TGTGCCATCTCCGAGGCACCGAACACTGAAGCTTTCTTT. The V and J genes are TRBV10-3 and TRBJ1-1; the D is unclear. The V end was cut by 8 bases, the J end by 1 base, with 11 bases between. In germline, CDR1 is ENHRY, CDR2 SYGVKD. CDR3 length equals 13 residues.